This T cell receptor (beta chain) was documented in a study of cytomegalovirus exposure and HLA in healthy donors. Whole-study context: Findings of an earlier analysis included some 110 million unique TCR beta sequences from some 200 million T cells. General study points: One cluster of highly shared sequence variants probably arose as a sequencing artifact.

Of note for this clone: No antigen is known for it.

The PCR had 60 Vbeta and 13 Jbeta primers. Repertoires were generated with immunoSEQ multiplex PCR, while TCRdb's copy carries only in-frame clones and drops some. The sample lists roughly 160,000 clones, approximately 80% occurring once. CDR1 is SGHDT, CDR2 YYEEEE, per germline. V lost 0 bases, J lost 7 bases, and 10 bases lay in between. This CDR3 is 13 amino acids long. The chain carries TRBV5-6 and TRBJ1-2; D remains unclear. Sequenced: PBMCs. This TCR was recovered from a boy aged 2 to 10 in good health and CMV-seronegative. CDR3 sequence: CASSLVREGGYTF. The CDR3, as DNA: TGTGCCAGCAGCTTGGTGCGGGAGGGTGGCTACACCTTC.